This T cell receptor (beta chain) was recorded in a study of blood T cell repertoires in COVID-19. Study as a whole: COVID-19 samples from acute and convalescent phases originated in the United States, Italy and Spain. PBMCs, B-cell-depleted T cells, or T cells provided the cDNA or gDNA that made up the material.

Original analysis: Amplified reference gene primers provided the basis for estimating nucleated cell counts. Clones were sequenced by immunoSEQ multiplex PCR, and TCRdb holds only the in-frame ones, with some missing. D and trimming were read from the DNA, whereas the V and J calls and clone size are those reported in that table. The sample lists roughly 120,000 clones; over 75% were seen once. The V end was cut by 8 bases, the J end by 7 bases, with 21 bases between. The CDR3 sequence is 15 residues long. The germline V gene has CDR1 MNHEY and CDR2 SVGAGI. This TCR was recovered from a man aged 45-60 years with acute or convalescent COVID-19. The V and J genes are TRBV6-5 and TRBJ1-5; D gene uncertain. The source material was peripheral blood. The DNA for the CDR3 is TGTGCCAGCGTTTCCGGGTCTTTCTGGCAGCAGCCCCAGCATTTT. Encoded protein: CASVSGSFWQQPQHF.